These 25 T cell receptor beta chains were all obtained from the same sample, sequenced in a study of CD8 T cells in ankylosing spondylitis. TCRdb independently ran MiXCR on the 5' RACE reads; one entry per CDR3 protein. The sample lists about 96,000 distinct CDR3 sequences; about 9% were seen once. The sample was blood, either unsorted or a sorted T cell fraction (not recorded which). The receptors were sampled from a male donor with ankylosing spondylitis or in good health (not recorded which).

The chain has TRBV5-6 and TRBJ2-2, with D possibly matching TRBD1 (5 bases). V lost 3 bases, J lost 9 bases, and 21 bases lay in between. The CDR3 sequence is 16 residues long. Germline V gene sequence: CDR1 SGHDT, CDR2 YYEEEE. DNA for the CDR3: TGTGCCAGCAGCTCCTCGGACACTACCCCCGGTTGGGAGCTGTTTTTT. Translation: CASSSSDTTPGWELFF.

The gene calls are TRBV7-6 and TRBJ2-1; 9 bases match TRBD2. V was clipped by 5 bases and J by 2 bases; unmatched bases: 7. This CDR3 is built from 16 residues. Germline CDR1 is SGHVS and CDR2 is FNYEAQ. The CDR3 DNA is TGTGCCAGCAGCCCGCGCGGGACTAGCCCCTACAATGAGCAGTTCTTC. It translates to CASSPRGTSPYNEQFF. Full variable domain (missing parts from reference TRBV7-6 and TRBJ2-1): GAGVSQSPRYKVTKRGQDVALRCDPISGHVSLYWYRQALGQGPEFLTYFNYEAQQDKSGLPNDRFSAERPEGSISTLTIQRTEQRDSAMYRCASSPRGTSPYNEQFFGPGTRLTVL.

The chain combines TRBV6-1 with TRBJ1-1; 8 bases agree with TRBD1. CDR1 and CDR2 (germline): MNHNS, SASEGT. The CDR3 runs 14 residues. Germline trimming cut 6 bases from V and 5 bases from J; bases unmatched to any gene: 8. In DNA form, the CDR3 reads TGTGCCAGCAGAGAGACAGGGGCCGGTACTGAAGCTTTCTTT. Protein: CASRETGAGTEAFF.

This clonotype has more than one count but fewer than ten. V is TRBV20-1 and J is TRBJ2-3, with 9 bases identical to TRBD2. The V gene's germline CDR1 is DFQATT and CDR2 SNEGSKA (reference sequence). The J segment lost 3 bases and the V segment lost 2 bases, leaving 12 bases of the junction unmatched. This CDR3 contains 17 residues. CDR3 bases: TGCAGTGCTAGAATCTCCGGGCTAGCGGGGTTGACAGATACGCAGTATTTT. Its translation is CSARISGLAGLTDTQYF.

About this clonotype itself: An end of the junction differs from the germline gene, which may be a read error. The chain recombines TRBV14 with TRBJ2-2; D perhaps matches TRBD1 (5 bases). The CDR3 is made up of 15 amino acids. CDR1 is SGHDN, CDR2 FVKESK, per germline. The DNA for the CDR3 is TGTGGCAGCAGCCAAGAGACAGCCCTCACCGGGGAGCTGTTTTTT. It is translated as CGSSQETALTGELFF. Based on the CDR3 plus reference TRBV14 and TRBJ2-2, the full variable domain is EAGVTQFPSHSVIEKGQTVTLRCDPISGHDNLYWYRRVMGKEIKFLLHFVKESKQDESGMPNNRFLAERTGGTYSTLKVQPAELEDSGVYFCGSSQETALTGELFFGEGSRLTVL.

This clonotype has a count of ten or more. The rearrangement links TRBV10-3 to TRBJ2-5; D gene unclear. The V gene's germline CDR1 is ENHRY and CDR2 SYGVKD. CDR3 length equals 13 residues. V was shortened by 2 bases and J by 1 base, with 5 bases between the two germline ends. The CDR3 nucleotides are TGTGCCATCAGTGAGGCTGGCCAAGAGACCCAGTACTTC. It translates to CAISEAGQETQYF.

This clonotype showed up many times. One end of the junction fails to match germline, which may point to a read error. V gene TRBV20-1 combines with J gene TRBJ2-3; 9 bases agree with TRBD2. In germline, CDR1 is DFQATT, CDR2 SNEGSKA (reference sequence). The CDR3 covers 14 residues. CDR3 in DNA: TGCAGTGATAGAGGTAGCGGGGGCCCAGATACGCAGTATTTT. This gives the protein CSDRGSGGPDTQYF.

In this sample, this clonotype turned up many times. An end of the junction does not agree with germline; a read error may underlie this. The chain employs TRBV12-3 or TRBV12-4 and TRBJ1-6; D gene unclear. This CDR3 has 17 residues. The CDR3 DNA reads TGTGCCAGCGGTTTAAGCTTGGGGAGGAAAGGGAATTCACCCCTCCACTTT. Amino acids: CASGLSLGRKGNSPLHF.

This clonotype was detected many times. The chain couples TRBV7-8 to TRBJ2-3; a weak D match, TRBD1 (6 bases). The CDR3 has 15 residues. Trimming removed 5 bases at V and 2 bases at J, with 14 bases between. CDR1 is SGHVS, CDR2 FQNEAQ, per germline. The CDR3 sequence: CASSLTGSLTDTQYF. As DNA, the CDR3 is TGTGCCAGCAGCCTCACAGGGTCGCTCACAGATACGCAGTATTTT.

About this clonotype itself: This could be a read error, since a much larger clone is one nucleotide away. The J gene is TRBJ2-1, the V gene TRBV11-2; TRBD2 aligns across 11 bases. The V segment lost 10 bases and the J segment 6 bases; nucleotides outside the gene matches: 14. Germline CDR1 and CDR2: SGHAT and FQNNGV. The CDR3 is made up of 16 amino acids. The CDR3 coding sequence is TGTGCCAACAGGGTAGCCAGTAGCGGGGGGGCCAATGAGCAGTTCTTC. This gives the protein CANRVASSGGANEQFF.

The table lists this clonotype with many counts. A read error may account for a junction end that differs from germline. The V call is TRBV12-3 or TRBV12-4, the J call TRBJ2-3, with 9 bases fitting TRBD1. CDR3 size: 13 residues. CDR3 sequence reads: CASRALTGQGHDF. DNA of the CDR3: TGTGCCAGCAGAGCGTTGACGGGACAGGGTCATGATTTT.

This clonotype was observed many times. The CDR3 here is CSARDRSGAIGETQYF. The DNA for the CDR3 is TGCAGTGCTAGAGATCGGTCGGGGGCTATTGGAGAGACCCAGTACTTC. The V gene is TRBV20-1, the J gene TRBJ2-5; possibly TRBD1 or TRBD2 for D (6 bases each). V dropped 0 bases and J dropped 4 bases, with 18 bases sitting between them. Germline V gene data show CDR1 as DFQATT and CDR2 as SNEGSKA (reference sequence). This CDR3 contains 16 residues.

This clonotype appeared many times. The rearrangement uses TRBV5-1 and TRBJ1-1; possible D gene TRBD1, 6 bases. The CDR3 is 11 amino acids. V was trimmed by 5 bases and J by 9 bases, leaving 11 bases between them. The germline CDR1 and CDR2 sequences are SGHRS and YFSETQ. CDR3 region: CASRADSKAFF. The CDR3 region has the DNA TGCGCCAGCAGGGCGGACAGTAAAGCTTTCTTT.

This clonotype was counted ten times or more. The chain joins TRBV9 to TRBJ2-7, with D perhaps TRBD1 or TRBD2 (5 bases each). The V end was cut by 3 bases, the J end by 2 bases, with 12 bases between. CDR1 and CDR2 (germline): SGDLS, YYNGEE. This CDR3 contains 14 residues. In nucleotides, the CDR3 is TGTGCCAGCAGCGCGTCCGGGACCCCCTACGAGCAGTACTTC. Amino acids: CASSASGTPYEQYF.

This clonotype came up many times. The chain employs TRBV2 and TRBJ2-1; D not resolved. V was shortened by 10 bases and J by 8 bases, with 18 bases between the two germline ends. Per the germline V gene, CDR1 is SNHLY and CDR2 is FYNNEI. CDR3 length: 13 amino acids. The CDR3 is CATTGSLTHEQFF. CDR3 DNA sequence: TGTGCCACCACGGGCTCCCTGACCCATGAGCAGTTCTTC. Supplemented by reference TRBV2 and TRBJ2-1, the full variable domain reads EPEVTQTPSHQVTQMGQEVILRCVPISNHLYFYWYRQILGQKVEFLVSFYNNEISEKSEIFDDQFSVERPDGSNFTLKIRSTKLEDSAMYFCATTGSLTHEQFFGPGTRLTVL.

This clonotype showed up many times. The rearrangement uses TRBV24-1 and TRBJ2-6; 7 bases agree with TRBD1. CDR1 and CDR2 (germline): KGHDR, SFDVKD. Trimming removed 4 bases from V and 0 bases from J; junction bases left unmatched: 5. The CDR3 spans 17 residues. CDR3 DNA sequence: TGTGCCACCAGTGACCCCAGACAGGGCTCTGGGGCCAACGTCCTGACTTTC. Translation: CATSDPRQGSGANVLTF.

In its sample, this clonotype was seen a few times. V usage is TRBV7-3 and J usage is TRBJ2-2; 11 positions agree with TRBD2. The CDR3 spans 15 residues. The V segment lost 5 bases and the J segment 4 bases; nucleotides outside the gene matches: 3. Per the germline V gene, CDR1 is SGHTA and CDR2 is FQGTGA. The CDR3 DNA reads as TGTGCCAGCAGCCAGCTAGCGGGGGGCACCGGGGAGCTGTTTTTT. It yields the protein CASSQLAGGTGELFF.

This clonotype was counted many times. The chain has TRBV5-1 and TRBJ2-3; D not resolved. In germline, CDR1 is SGHRS, CDR2 YFSETQ. The CDR3 contains 13 residues. Trimming cost V 5 bases and J 1 base, with 8 bases left between them. CDR3 in DNA: TGCGCCAGCAGACCACGGGGCACAGATACGCAGTATTTT. Encoded protein: CASRPRGTDTQYF.

The rearrangement links TRBV29-1 to TRBJ2-2, with D unclear. Per the germline V gene, CDR1 is SQVTM and CDR2 is ANQGSEA. The V end lost 6 bases, the J end lost 6 bases, and 8 bases lay between the germline ends. The CDR3 loop spans 11 amino acids. The CDR3 DNA sequence: TGCAGCGTCATGGCGGCCGGGGAGCTGTTTTTT. It codes for CSVMAAGELFF.

This clonotype was counted ten times or more. This chain joins TRBV5-1 and TRBJ2-1; 8 bases match TRBD1. CDR1 SGHRS and CDR2 YFSETQ come from the germline V gene. V shed 2 bases, J shed 5 bases, and the junction held 6 bases outside the gene matches. This CDR3 is built from 15 residues. The CDR3, as DNA: TGCGCCAGCAGCTTCGGACAGGGTAGCGACAATGAGCAGTTCTTC. Amino acid sequence: CASSFGQGSDNEQFF.

This chain joins TRBV20-1 and TRBJ1-1; 7 bases are shared with TRBD1. The CDR3 runs 13 residues. J gave up 4 bases and V 4 bases, and 6 bases lay outside the gene matches. Germline CDR1 DFQATT, CDR2 SNEGSKA (reference sequence). As DNA, the CDR3 is TGCAGTGCTACCGACAGGGCTCCCACTGAAGCTTTCTTT. It yields the protein CSATDRAPTEAFF.

This clonotype was seen at least ten times. The CDR3 region is CSARDLVAGGRVYNEQFF. CDR3 nucleotides: TGCAGTGCTAGAGATCTGGTAGCGGGGGGGCGAGTATACAATGAGCAGTTCTTC. The chain joins TRBV20-1 to TRBJ2-1, with TRBD2 matching over 11 bases. This CDR3 contains 18 residues. V dropped 0 bases and J dropped 4; count of bases not matched to a gene: 11. CDR1 is DFQATT and CDR2 is SNEGSKA in the germline V gene (reference sequence).

This clonotype was counted many times. V usage is TRBV2 and J usage is TRBJ2-4; 10 bases agree with TRBD1. There are 14 residues in the CDR3. V trimming: 6 bases; J trimming: 8 bases; junction bases outside the gene matches: 7. Germline-derived CDR1 and CDR2 are SNHLY and FYNNEI. CDR3 protein: CASRESGTGDIQYF. The DNA of the CDR3 is TGTGCCAGCAGAGAATCCGGGACAGGGGACATTCAGTACTTC.

This clonotype was detected many times. The V gene is TRBV29-1, the J gene TRBJ1-4; D unresolved. The CDR3 has 11 residues. From germline, CDR1 is SQVTM and CDR2 ANQGSEA. Trimming took off 4 bases at V and 7 bases at J, with 7 bases between the two ends. CDR3 sequence: CSVGVGEKLFF. The CDR3 bases are TGCAGCGTTGGAGTTGGTGAAAAACTGTTTTTT.

This clonotype was observed many times. V is TRBV5-6 and J is TRBJ2-7; D is perhaps TRBD2 (5 bases). Germline CDR1 and CDR2: SGHDT and YYEEEE. This CDR3 comprises 17 residues. V was pared by 1 base and J by 4 bases, with 21 bases between. The CDR3 bases are TGTGCCAGCAGCTTGTTTTCTATCCCCCTACAGCGGTACGAGCAGTACTTC. This gives the protein CASSLFSIPLQRYEQYF.